The TCR beta chain under discussion was sequenced for a study of CXCR3-negative and CXCR3-positive naive CD8 T cells. General study points: Higher TRB CDR3 hydrophobicity marked CXCR3-positive naive cells relative to CXCR3-negative naive cells.

Germline V lookup: CDR1 MNHEY, CDR2 SVGEGT. The CDR3 runs to 16 residues. As concerns this clonotype: The antigen is undetermined.

Each TRB cDNA library was prepared by 5' RACE (with UMI labels). Each CDR3 protein gets one entry in TCRdb, which reprocessed the 5' RACE reads and gives no DNA. The sample holds roughly 63,000 distinct CDR3 sequences. The chain is built from TRBV6-2 or TRBV6-3 and TRBJ2-7; with no DNA, the TCRdb D assignment of TRBD1 cannot be verified. The sequenced sample was naive CXCR3+ CD8+ T cells from blood. This sample's subset: CD45RO-CCR7+CD27+CD95- naive CD8+ T cells expressing CXCR3 (TNR3+). The receptor was isolated from a human donor in good health. Some clones in this sample may be carry-over from other donors' samples. The CDR3: CASSQHQGGRGDEQYF.